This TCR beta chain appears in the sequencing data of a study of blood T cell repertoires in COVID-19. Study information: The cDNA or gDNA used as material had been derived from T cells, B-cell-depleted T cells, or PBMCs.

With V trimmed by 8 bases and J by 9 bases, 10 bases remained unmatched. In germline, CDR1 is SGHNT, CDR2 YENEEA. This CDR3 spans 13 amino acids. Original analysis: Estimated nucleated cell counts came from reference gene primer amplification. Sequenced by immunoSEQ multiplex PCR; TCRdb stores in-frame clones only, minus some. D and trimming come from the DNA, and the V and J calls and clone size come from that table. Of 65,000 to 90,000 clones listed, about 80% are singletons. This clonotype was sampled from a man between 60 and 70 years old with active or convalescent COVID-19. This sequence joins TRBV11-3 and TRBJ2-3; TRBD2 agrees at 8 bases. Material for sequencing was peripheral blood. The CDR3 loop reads CASSKGREGTQYF. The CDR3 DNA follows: TGTGCCAGCTCAAAGGGACGGGAGGGGACGCAGTATTTT.